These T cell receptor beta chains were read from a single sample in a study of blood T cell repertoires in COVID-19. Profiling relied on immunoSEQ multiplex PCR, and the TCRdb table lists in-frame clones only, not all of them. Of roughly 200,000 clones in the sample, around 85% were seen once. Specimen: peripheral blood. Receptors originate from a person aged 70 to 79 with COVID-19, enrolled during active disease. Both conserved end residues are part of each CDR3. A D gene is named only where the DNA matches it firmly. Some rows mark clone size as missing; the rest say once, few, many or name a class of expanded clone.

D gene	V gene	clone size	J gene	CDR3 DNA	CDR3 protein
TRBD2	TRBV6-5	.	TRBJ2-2	TGTGCCAGCAGTTACTCAACTAGCGGGAACACCGGGGAGCTGTTTTTT	CASSYSTSGNTGELFF
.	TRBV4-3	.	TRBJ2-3	TGCGCCAGCAGCCAAGGTGTCAACAGGGTCGCAGATACGCAGTATTTT	CASSQGVNRVADTQYF
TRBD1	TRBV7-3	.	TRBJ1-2	TGTGCCAGCAGCGCCGGGACAGGGGGAAGCTATGGCTACACCTTC	CASSAGTGGSYGYTF
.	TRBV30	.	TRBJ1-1	TGTGCCTGGAGAGGGAGGGAAGGGGGGAGAGCTTTCTTT	CAWRGREGGRAFF
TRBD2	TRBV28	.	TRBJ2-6	TGTGCCAGCAGTACTGTACTAGCGGGAGGTATAACTGGGGCCAACGTCCTGACTTTC	CASSTVLAGGITGANVLTF
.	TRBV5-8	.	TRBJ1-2	TGTGCCAGCAGCTTTGACAGGCTTCTTGGCTACACCTTC	CASSFDRLLGYTF
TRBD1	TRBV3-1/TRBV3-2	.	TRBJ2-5	TGTGCCAGCAGCCAAGCCTGGGACAGGGGGAAAGAGACCCAGTACTTC	CASSQAWDRGKETQYF
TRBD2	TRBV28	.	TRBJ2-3	TGTGCCAGCAGTTTGGTTCTAGCGGGGGGGACAGATACGCAGTATTTT	CASSLVLAGGTDTQYF
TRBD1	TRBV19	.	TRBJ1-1	TGTGCCAGTAGTACTAACAGGGGTATGAACACTGAAGCTTTCTTT	CASSTNRGMNTEAFF
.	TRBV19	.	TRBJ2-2	TGTGCCAGTAGTGTTAAGACGGGACTGACGAACACCGGGGAGCTGTTTTTT	CASSVKTGLTNTGELFF
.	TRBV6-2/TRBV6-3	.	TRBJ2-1	TGTGCCAGCAGTTACGGGGGGAGCATAAATGAGCAGTTCTTC	CASSYGGSINEQFF
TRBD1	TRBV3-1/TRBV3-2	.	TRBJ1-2	TGTGCCAGCAGCCCCACCAGGACAGGAATCTATGGCTACACCTTC	CASSPTRTGIYGYTF
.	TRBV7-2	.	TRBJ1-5	TGTGCCAGCAGCTTCACGGGGTTAGATCAGCCCCAGCATTTT	CASSFTGLDQPQHF
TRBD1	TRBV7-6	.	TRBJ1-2	TGTGCCAGCAGTCCAACTCCGGGACAGGGCCCCTATGGCTACACCTTC	CASSPTPGQGPYGYTF
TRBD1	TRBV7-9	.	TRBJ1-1	TGTGCCAGCAGCCGCGGGGACAGGGGCCACACTGAAGCTTTCTTT	CASSRGDRGHTEAFF
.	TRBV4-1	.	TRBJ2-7	TGCGCCAGCAGCCGAATAGGACAGTCCTACGAGCAGTACTTC	CASSRIGQSYEQYF
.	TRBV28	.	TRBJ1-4	TGTGCCAGCAGACCGGCTAGGGAAAAACTGTTTTTT	CASRPAREKLFF
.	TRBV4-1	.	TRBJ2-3	TGCGCCAGCAGCCAATACACAGCAGATACGCAGTATTTT	CASSQYTADTQYF
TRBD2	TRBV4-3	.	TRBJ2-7	TGCGCCAGCAGGCCCAGCCTCGGGGGGTCCTACGAGCAGTACTTC	CASRPSLGGSYEQYF
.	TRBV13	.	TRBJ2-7	TGTGCCAGCAGCTTCCGCCAGGGACTTCGTAGGGGCGAGCAGTACTTC	CASSFRQGLRRGEQYF
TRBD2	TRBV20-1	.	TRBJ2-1	TGCAGTGCTAGTGAACGCGGGAGACCTTACAATGAGCAGTTCTTC	CSASERGRPYNEQFF
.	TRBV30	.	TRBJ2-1	TGTGCCTGGAGTGTCCAGCGGTACAATGAGCAGTTCTTC	CAWSVQRYNEQFF
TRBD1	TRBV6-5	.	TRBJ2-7	TGTGCCAGCAGTTACACAGGGACAGGGAGCACCTACGAGCAGTACTTC	CASSYTGTGSTYEQYF
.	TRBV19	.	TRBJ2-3	TGTGCCAGTAGTATCGATTGGACTACAGATACGCAGTATTTT	CASSIDWTTDTQYF
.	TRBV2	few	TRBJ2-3	TGTGCCAGCAGCAGAACCGGGACTAGCACAGATACGCAGTATTTT	CASSRTGTSTDTQYF
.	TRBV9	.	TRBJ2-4	TGTGCCAGCAGCACGACAGAGAACATTCAGTACTTC	CASSTTENIQYF
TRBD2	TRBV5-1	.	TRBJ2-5	TGCGCCAGCAGCTTTACTCAGCGGGAGGGCCCGGCCGGGACCCAGTACTTC	CASSFTQREGPAGTQYF
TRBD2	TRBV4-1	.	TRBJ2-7	TGCGCCAGCAGCCAAGATTCCGGGACTAGCGGGAGGGCCTACGGCCACGAGCAGTACTTC	CASSQDSGTSGRAYGHEQYF
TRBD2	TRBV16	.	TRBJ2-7	TGTGCCAGCAGCCAATCCCTGGGAGGGAAAGCTTACGAGCAGTACTTC	CASSQSLGGKAYEQYF
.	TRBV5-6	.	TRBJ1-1	TGTGCCAGCAGCTTGGAAGGGGCGCCAGGCGCTGAAGCTTTCTTT	CASSLEGAPGAEAFF
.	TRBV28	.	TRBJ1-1	TGTGCCAGCAGCTCGTCCTTTTACACTGAAGCTTTCTTT	CASSSSFYTEAFF
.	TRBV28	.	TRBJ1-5	TGTGCCAGCAGTTTCGCTTTCGGGAGTCAGCCCCAGCATTTT	CASSFAFGSQPQHF
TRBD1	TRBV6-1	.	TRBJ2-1	TGTGCCAGCAGTGACACAGGGGGCGCCTACAATGAGCAGTTCTTC	CASSDTGGAYNEQFF
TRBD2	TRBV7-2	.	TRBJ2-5	TGTGCCAGCAGCTTACGGGCGGGGGTAGAGACCCAGTACTTC	CASSLRAGVETQYF
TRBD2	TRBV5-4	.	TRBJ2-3	TGTGCCAGCACTACTAGCGGGTCTGATACGCAGTATTTT	CASTTSGSDTQYF
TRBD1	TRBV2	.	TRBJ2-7	TGTGCCAGCAGCGACGGACAGGGGGGGAAATACGAGCAGTACTTC	CASSDGQGGKYEQYF
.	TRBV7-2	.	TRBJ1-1	TGTGCCAGCAGCTTAGGGCACCCTGAAGCTTTCTTT	CASSLGHPEAFF
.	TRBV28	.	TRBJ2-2	TGTGCCAGCAGGCCCCAGGTTGTAACCGGGGAGCTGTTTTTT	CASRPQVVTGELFF
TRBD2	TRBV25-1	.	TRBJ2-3	TGTGCCAGCAGGCTAGCGGGAGGCACAGATACGCAGTATTTT	CASRLAGGTDTQYF
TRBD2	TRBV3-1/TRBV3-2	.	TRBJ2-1	TGTGCCAGCCGCTATAGCGGGGGCGAGCAGTTCTTC	CASRYSGGEQFF
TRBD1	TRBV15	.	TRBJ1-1	TGTGCCACCAGCGGAATGACAGGGAACGGAGCTTTCTTT	CATSGMTGNGAFF
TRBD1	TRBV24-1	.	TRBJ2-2	TGTGCCACCGGAGGGACAGGGGGTAGCGGGGAGCTGTTTTTT	CATGGTGGSGELFF
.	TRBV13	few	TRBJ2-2	TGTGCCAGCAGCCATCAGGGCACCGGGGAGCTGTTTTTT	CASSHQGTGELFF
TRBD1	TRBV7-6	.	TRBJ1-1	TGTGCCAGCAGTTTGACAGGGGGAACGACTGAAGCTTTCTTT	CASSLTGGTTEAFF
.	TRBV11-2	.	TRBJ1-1	TGTGCCAGCAGCTTAGTTCGGGCCCCAGGGGCAGGGACTGAAGCTTTCTTT	CASSLVRAPGAGTEAFF
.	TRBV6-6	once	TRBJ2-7	TGTGCCAGCAGTTACTCCAGCGAGCAGTACTTC	CASSYSSEQYF
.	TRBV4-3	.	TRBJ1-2	TGCGCCAGCAGCCAAAGCTGGAAGAGGGCAGGTGGCTACACCTTC	CASSQSWKRAGGYTF
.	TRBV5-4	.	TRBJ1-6	TGTGCCAGCTGGGCGAGGGATAATTCACCCCTCCACTTT	CASWARDNSPLHF
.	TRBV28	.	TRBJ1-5	TGTGCCAGCAGTTTTGGGAGACCGCCCCAGCATTTT	CASSFGRPPQHF
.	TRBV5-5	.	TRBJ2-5	TGTGCCAGCAGATATCGGACAAACGGAGCACGAGAGACCCAGTACTTC	CASRYRTNGARETQYF
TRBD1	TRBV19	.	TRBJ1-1	TGTGCCAGTAGTAGTAGCGGAGGGGGCAGTACTGAAGCTTTCTTT	CASSSSGGGSTEAFF